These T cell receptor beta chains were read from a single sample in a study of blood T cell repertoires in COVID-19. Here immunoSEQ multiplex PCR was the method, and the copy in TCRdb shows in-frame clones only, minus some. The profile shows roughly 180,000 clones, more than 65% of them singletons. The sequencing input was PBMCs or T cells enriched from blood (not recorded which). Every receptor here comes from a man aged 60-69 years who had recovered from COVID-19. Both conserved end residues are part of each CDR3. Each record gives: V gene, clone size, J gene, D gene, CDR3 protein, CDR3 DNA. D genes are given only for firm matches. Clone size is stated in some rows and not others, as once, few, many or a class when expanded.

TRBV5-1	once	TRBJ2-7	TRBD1	CASSLMGQGAGQYF	TGCGCCAGCAGCTTGATGGGACAGGGGGCCGGGCAGTACTTC
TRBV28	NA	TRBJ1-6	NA	CASSLYRVDNSPLHF	TGTGCCAGCAGTTTGTACAGGGTAGATAATTCACCCCTCCACTTT
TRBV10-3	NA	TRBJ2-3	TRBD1	CAISESGAGGLDTQYF	TGTGCCATCAGTGAGTCGGGGGCAGGGGGCTTAGATACGCAGTATTTT
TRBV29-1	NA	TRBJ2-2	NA	CSVKVQVVAGELFF	TGCAGCGTTAAGGTGCAGGTGGTGGCCGGGGAGCTGTTTTTT
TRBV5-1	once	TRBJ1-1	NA	CASSPVAMNTEAFF	TGCGCCAGCAGCCCCGTCGCGATGAACACTGAAGCTTTCTTT
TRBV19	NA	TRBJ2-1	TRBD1	CASSSRDRGLGNEQFF	TGTGCCAGTAGTAGTCGGGACAGGGGGCTCGGGAATGAGCAGTTCTTC
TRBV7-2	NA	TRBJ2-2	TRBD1	CASSLGRGQGAAGELFF	TGTGCCAGCAGCTTAGGGCGGGGACAGGGGGCGGCCGGGGAGCTGTTTTTT
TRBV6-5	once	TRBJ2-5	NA	CASSKTPGIQETQYF	TGTGCCAGCTCGAAAACACCGGGAATCCAAGAGACCCAGTACTTC
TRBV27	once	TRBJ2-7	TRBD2	CASQRTSGSSYEQYF	TGTGCCTCACAAAGGACTAGCGGGAGTAGTTACGAGCAGTACTTC
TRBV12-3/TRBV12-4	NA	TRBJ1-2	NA	CASQATGPYGYTF	TGTGCCAGCCAAGCGACAGGACCCTATGGCTACACCTTC
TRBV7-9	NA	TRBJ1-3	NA	CASSLAESHFF	TGTGCCAGCAGCTTAGCGGAGTCCCACTTTTTT
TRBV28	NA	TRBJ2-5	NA	CASRPPRVETQYF	TGTGCCAGCAGACCACCGCGGGTGGAGACCCAGTACTTC
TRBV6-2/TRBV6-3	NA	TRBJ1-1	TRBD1	CASSYGTARGAFF	TGTGCCAGCAGTTACGGGACAGCACGTGGGGCTTTCTTT
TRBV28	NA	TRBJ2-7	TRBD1	CASIGLGQGRGYEQYF	TGTGCCAGCATAGGCTTGGGACAGGGAAGAGGGTACGAGCAGTACTTC
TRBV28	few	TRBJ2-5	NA	CASSITNRAQTQETQYF	TGTGCCAGCAGTATAACAAACAGGGCCCAAACCCAAGAGACCCAGTACTTC
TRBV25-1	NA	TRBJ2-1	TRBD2	CASSARGGFGGNEQFF	TGTGCCAGCAGTGCCCGGGGGGGGTTTGGCGGCAATGAGCAGTTCTTC
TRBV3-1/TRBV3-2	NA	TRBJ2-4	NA	CASSPHLGGLAKNIQYF	TGTGCCAGCAGCCCACATCTCGGAGGGCTAGCCAAAAACATTCAGTACTTC
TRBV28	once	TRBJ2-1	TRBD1	CASSLDAGTGSNEQFF	TGTGCCAGCAGTTTGGACGCCGGGACAGGGTCAAATGAGCAGTTCTTC
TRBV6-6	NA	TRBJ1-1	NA	CASSYAWVGDTEAFF	TGTGCCAGCAGTTACGCTTGGGTAGGGGACACTGAAGCTTTCTTT
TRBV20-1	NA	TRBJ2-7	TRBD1	CSASRDRATGYEQYF	TGCAGTGCTAGTAGGGACAGGGCCACCGGCTACGAGCAGTACTTC
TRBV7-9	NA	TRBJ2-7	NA	CASSAPGSGPSYEQYF	TGTGCCAGCAGCGCACCGGGGAGCGGACCCTCCTACGAGCAGTACTTC
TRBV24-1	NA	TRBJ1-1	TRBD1	CATQQGARTEAFF	TGTGCCACCCAACAGGGGGCGAGGACTGAAGCTTTCTTT
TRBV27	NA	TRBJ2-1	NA	CASSTGRLSHNEQFF	TGTGCCAGCAGCACAGGGCGCCTCTCCCACAATGAGCAGTTCTTC
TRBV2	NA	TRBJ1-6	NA	CASSRDSYNSPLHF	TGTGCCAGTAGCAGAGACTCCTATAATTCACCCCTCCACTTT
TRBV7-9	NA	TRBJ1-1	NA	CASSLRTGSGTEAFF	TGTGCCAGCAGCTTACGAACAGGTAGTGGCACTGAAGCTTTCTTT
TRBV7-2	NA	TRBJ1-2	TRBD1	CASSLVWQGAARGYTF	TGTGCCAGCAGCTTAGTGTGGCAGGGGGCTGCAAGAGGCTACACCTTC
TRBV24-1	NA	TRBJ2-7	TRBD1	CATSDPGQKPEQYF	TGTGCCACCAGTGATCCGGGACAGAAACCAGAGCAGTACTTC